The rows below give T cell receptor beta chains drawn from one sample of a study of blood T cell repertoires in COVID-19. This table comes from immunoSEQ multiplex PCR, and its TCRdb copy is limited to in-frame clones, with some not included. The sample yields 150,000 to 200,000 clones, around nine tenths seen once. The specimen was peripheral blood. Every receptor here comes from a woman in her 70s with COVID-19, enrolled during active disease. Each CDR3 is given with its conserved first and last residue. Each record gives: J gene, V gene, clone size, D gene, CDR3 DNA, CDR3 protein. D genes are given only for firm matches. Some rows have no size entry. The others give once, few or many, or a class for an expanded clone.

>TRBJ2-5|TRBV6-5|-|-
TGTGCCAGCAGTTATAGCGGAACCCAAGAGACCCAGTACTTC
CASSYSGTQETQYF
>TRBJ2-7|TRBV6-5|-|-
TGTGCCAGCAGTTACACCCCAAGACAGGCGCTATACGAGCAGTACTTC
CASSYTPRQALYEQYF
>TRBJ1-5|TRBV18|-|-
TGTGCCAGCTCACCAGCGGCTACCAATCAGCCCCAGCATTTT
CASSPAATNQPQHF
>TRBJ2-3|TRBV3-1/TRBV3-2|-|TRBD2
TGTGCCAGCAGCCCGGGACTAGCGGGGCGATCGTACACAGATACGCAGTATTTT
CASSPGLAGRSYTDTQYF
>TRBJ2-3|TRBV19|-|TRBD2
TGTGCCAGTAGTACTGGCGGGGGGTTCACAGATACGCAGTATTTT
CASSTGGGFTDTQYF
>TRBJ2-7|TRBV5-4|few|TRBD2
TGTGCCAGCAGCCTTGGGCTAGCGGAAGCCTACGAGCAGTACTTC
CASSLGLAEAYEQYF
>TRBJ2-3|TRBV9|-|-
TGTGCCAGCAGCGTACTCGGAGGGATCAGCACAGATACGCAGTATTTT
CASSVLGGISTDTQYF
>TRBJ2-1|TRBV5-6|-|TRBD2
TGTGCCAGCAGCTTGTTAAGCGGGGGTAATATTCTATACAATGAGCAGTTCTTC
CASSLLSGGNILYNEQFF
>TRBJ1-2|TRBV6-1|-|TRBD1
TGTGCCAGCAGTGAATGGACAGGGGGCTATGGCTACACCTTC
CASSEWTGGYGYTF
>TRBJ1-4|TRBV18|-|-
TGTGCCAGCTCACCACCGTCAAGCTATAATGAAAAACTGTTTTTT
CASSPPSSYNEKLFF
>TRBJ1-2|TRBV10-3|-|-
TGTGCCATCAGTGAGGGGTGGGAGGGAGCTGGCTACACCTTC
CAISEGWEGAGYTF
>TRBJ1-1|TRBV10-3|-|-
TGTGCCATCTCTGGCAGGAACACTGAAGCTTTCTTT
CAISGRNTEAFF
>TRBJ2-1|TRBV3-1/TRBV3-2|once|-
TGTGCCAGCAGCCCCTCCCCAAGCGGATCCTACAATGAGCAGTTCTTC
CASSPSPSGSYNEQFF
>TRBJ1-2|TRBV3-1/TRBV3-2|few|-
TGTGCCAGCAGCCAAGATCTGCAGGGATACTATGGCTACACCTTC
CASSQDLQGYYGYTF
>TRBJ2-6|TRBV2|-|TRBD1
TGTGCCAGCAGGCCGGGACAGGCCGACTCTGGGGCCAACGTCCTGACTTTC
CASRPGQADSGANVLTF
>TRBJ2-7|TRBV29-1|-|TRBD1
TGCAGCGTTGAATGGCCCGCGACAGGGGGCACCTACGAGCAGTACTTC
CSVEWPATGGTYEQYF
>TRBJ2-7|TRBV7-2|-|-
TGTGCCAGCAGCTTCGGCCACCGGGGGAGCTCCTACGAGCAGTACTTC
CASSFGHRGSSYEQYF
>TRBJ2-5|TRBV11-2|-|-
TGTGCCAGCAGCAGCACGGAGACCCAGTACTTC
CASSSTETQYF
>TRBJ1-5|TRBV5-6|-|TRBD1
TGTGCCAGCAGCTCAACTAGACAGGGTCGCAATCAGCCCCAGCATTTT
CASSSTRQGRNQPQHF
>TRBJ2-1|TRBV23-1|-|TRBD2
TGCGCCAGCAGTCAATCGAGCGGGGGCAACTCCTACAATGAGCAGTTCTTC
CASSQSSGGNSYNEQFF
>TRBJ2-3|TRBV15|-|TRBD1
TGTGCCACCAGCCTCCCGACAGGGATAGGGGCAGATACGCAGTATTTT
CATSLPTGIGADTQYF
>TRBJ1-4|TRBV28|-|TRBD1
TGTGCCACAGGGGGGACAGCAACTAATGAAAAACTGTTTTTT
CATGGTATNEKLFF
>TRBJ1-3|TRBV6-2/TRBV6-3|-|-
TGTGCCAGCAGTATCAACTCTGGAAACACCATATATTTT
CASSINSGNTIYF
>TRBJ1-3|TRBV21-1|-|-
TGTGCCAGCAGCAAAGTGGGGCTCATTGGAAACACCATATATTTT
CASSKVGLIGNTIYF
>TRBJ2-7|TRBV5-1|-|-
TGCGCCAGCAGCTTGAGCGGCAGCTTACCCTACGAGCAGTACTTC
CASSLSGSLPYEQYF
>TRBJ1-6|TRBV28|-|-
TGTGCCAGCAGAAAGACCGACAGAGCGAAACGTAATTCACCCCTCCACTTT
CASRKTDRAKRNSPLHF
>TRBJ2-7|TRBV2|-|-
TGTGCCAGCAACTGGCTAGGTCGAGGGTCCTACGAGCAGTACTTC
CASNWLGRGSYEQYF
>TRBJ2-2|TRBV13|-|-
TGTGCCAGCAGTGGGCGGACCGGGGTAGGCGGGGAGCTGTTTTTT
CASSGRTGVGGELFF
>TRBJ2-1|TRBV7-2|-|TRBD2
TGTGCCAGCAGCCCCCGTAGAGCGGGGGTGTTCAATGAGCAGTTCTTC
CASSPRRAGVFNEQFF
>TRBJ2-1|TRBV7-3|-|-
TGTGCCAGCAGTACCGGGACAAGCTATGAGCAGTTCTTC
CASSTGTSYEQFF
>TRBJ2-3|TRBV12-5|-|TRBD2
TGTGCTAGTTCTATAGCGGGGGGCACAGATACGCAGTATTTT
CASSIAGGTDTQYF
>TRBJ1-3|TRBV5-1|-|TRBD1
TGCGCCAGCAGCTTGTCCGGTGTGCAGGGGGCTGGAAACACCATATATTTT
CASSLSGVQGAGNTIYF
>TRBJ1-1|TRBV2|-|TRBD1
TGTGCCAGCCACTGGGACAGGGGGGAGGCTTTCTTT
CASHWDRGEAFF
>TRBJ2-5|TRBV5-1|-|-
TGCGCCAGCAGCACAAGGGAGGGGGAAGAGACCCAGTACTTC
CASSTREGEETQYF
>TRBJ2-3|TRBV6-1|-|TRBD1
TGTGCCAGCAGTGCAGCCGGACAGGGCGGCGATACGCAGTATTTT
CASSAAGQGGDTQYF
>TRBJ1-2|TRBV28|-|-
TGTGCCAGCTGGGGTGGGGGCGGGAGCTATGGCTACACCTTC
CASWGGGGSYGYTF
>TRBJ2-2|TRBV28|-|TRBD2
TGTGCCAGCAGTCGTAGCGGGGGGCCCGCCGGGGAGCTGTTTTTT
CASSRSGGPAGELFF
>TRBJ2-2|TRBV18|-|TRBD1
TGTGCCAGCTCACCTGGGGGACAGGGGAACACCGGGGAGCTGTTTTTT
CASSPGGQGNTGELFF
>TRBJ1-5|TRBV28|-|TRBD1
TGTGCCAGCAGTCCGACCCGCACGGACAGGGGGGTTTTGCGTCAGCCCCAGCATTTT
CASSPTRTDRGVLRQPQHF
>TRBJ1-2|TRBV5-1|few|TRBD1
TGCGCCAGCAGACAAGGGGGCCCGGACTATGGCTACACCTTC
CASRQGGPDYGYTF
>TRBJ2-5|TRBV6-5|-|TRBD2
TGTGCCAGCAGTTTCGCGGGGGGGGGCCAGACCCAGTACTTC
CASSFAGGGQTQYF
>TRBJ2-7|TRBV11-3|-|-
TGTGCCAGCAGCAACAGGCACCCCTACGAGCAGTACTTC
CASSNRHPYEQYF
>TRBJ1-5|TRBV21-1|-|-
TGTGCCAGGTACATCGGACGGAGAGGGATCAATCAGCCCCAGCATTTT
CARYIGRRGINQPQHF
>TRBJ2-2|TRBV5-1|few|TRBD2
TGCGCCAGCAGTGGGAAGCGGGGGTCGAACACCGGGGAGCTGTTTTTT
CASSGKRGSNTGELFF
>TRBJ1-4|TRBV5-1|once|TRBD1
TGCGCCAGCAGCGCGCAGGGGGCGGACGAAAAACTGTTTTTT
CASSAQGADEKLFF
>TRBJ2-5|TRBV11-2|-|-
TGTGCCAGCAGCTTCGAGGAGACCCAGTACTTC
CASSFEETQYF
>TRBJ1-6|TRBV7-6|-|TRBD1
TGTGCCAGCAGCTTTCGGCAGGGGGTCAATTCACCCCTCCACTTT
CASSFRQGVNSPLHF
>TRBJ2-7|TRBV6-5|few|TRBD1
TGTGCCAGCAGGTATGGGACAGGGAGTTACGAGCAGTACTTC
CASRYGTGSYEQYF
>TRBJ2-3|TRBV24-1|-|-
TGTGCCACCAGTTTGGGTCCGGGACTCCGCAGAGGCGATACGCAGTATTTT
CATSLGPGLRRGDTQYF
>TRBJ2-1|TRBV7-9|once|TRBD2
TGTGCCAGCAGCTCCGCGGGGGGGCTCAGCAATGAGCAGTTCTTC
CASSSAGGLSNEQFF
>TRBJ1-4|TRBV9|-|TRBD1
TGTGCCAGCAATAGCAGGGCGGGCAGGGGGCGACCCGGGCTCAATGAAAAACTGTTTTTT
CASNSRAGRGRPGLNEKLFF
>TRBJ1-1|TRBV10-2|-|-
TGCGCCAGCAGTGAGAACCGACTTTCGAACACTGAAGCTTTCTTT
CASSENRLSNTEAFF
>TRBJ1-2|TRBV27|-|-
TGTGCCAGCAGTTCGGGGAACTATGGCTACACCTTC
CASSSGNYGYTF
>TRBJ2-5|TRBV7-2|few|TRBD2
TGTGCCAGCAGCTCCGGGACTAGGGGACTCGGGACCCAGTACTTC
CASSSGTRGLGTQYF
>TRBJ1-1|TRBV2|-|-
TGTGCCAGCAGTGAGAGACAGGTGGGAACTGAAGCTTTCTTT
CASSERQVGTEAFF
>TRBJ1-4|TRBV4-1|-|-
TGCGCCAGCAGCCAAGAGCGGGGGGCGGGGGAAAAACTGTTTTTT
CASSQERGAGEKLFF